A selection of T cell receptor beta chains follows, all from one sample in a study of identical twins. TCRdb re-called the 5' RACE reads through MiXCR, storing one row per CDR3 protein. The sample has a few hundred thousand distinct CDR3 sequences; roughly 9% are singletons. Sequencing was done on a sample of naive T cells sorted from blood. Receptor source: a woman between 50 and 59 years old in good health. Both conserved end residues are part of each CDR3. A D gene is named only where the DNA matches it firmly. Only part of the rows carry a size: once, few, many, or a class if the clone is expanded.

D gene | J gene | clone size | V gene | CDR3 protein | CDR3 DNA
- | TRBJ2-2 | many | TRBV7-9 | CASSLVGSRLNTGELFF | TGTGCCAGCAGCTTAGTCGGTTCCAGACTGAACACCGGGGAGCTGTTTTTT
- | TRBJ1-1 | few | TRBV21-1 | CASSKEITVTEAFF | TGTGCCAGCAGCAAAGAGATAACCGTCACTGAAGCTTTCTTT
TRBD1 | TRBJ2-2 | - | TRBV28 | CATKTGTNTGELFF | TGTGCCACCAAGACAGGGACGAACACCGGGGAGCTGTTTTTT
- | TRBJ1-2 | many | TRBV12-3/TRBV12-4 | CASSTAPDYQGYTF | TGTGCCAGCAGTACCGCCCCAGACTACCAGGGCTACACCTTC
- | TRBJ2-2 | few | TRBV9 | CASSVDFWDVHTGELFF | TGTGCCAGCAGCGTAGATTTTTGGGACGTCCACACCGGGGAGCTGTTTTTT
- | TRBJ1-2 | few | TRBV29-1 | CSAGINYGYTF | TGCAGCGCCGGGATAAACTATGGCTACACCTTC
- | TRBJ2-7 | few | TRBV25-1 | CASSELGFNEQYF | TGTGCCAGCAGTGAATTGGGCTTCAACGAGCAGTACTTC
- | TRBJ1-1 | - | TRBV12-3/TRBV12-4 | CASSWTVGNTEAFF | TGTGCCAGCAGTTGGACCGTGGGGAACACTGAAGCTTTCTTT
TRBD1 | TRBJ2-5 | few | TRBV24-1 | CATSDGDRVETQYF | TGTGCCACCAGTGATGGGGACAGGGTGGAGACCCAGTACTTC
- | TRBJ2-7 | few | TRBV12-3/TRBV12-4 | CASSSPGPATWEQYF | TGTGCCAGCAGTTCCCCTGGACCCGCAACGTGGGAGCAGTACTTC
- | TRBJ2-1 | few | TRBV10-3 | CAISGIEQGHNEQFF | TGTGCCATCAGTGGGATAGAACAGGGCCACAATGAGCAGTTCTTC
- | TRBJ2-7 | few | TRBV12-3/TRBV12-4 | CASSRVNYEQYF | TGTGCCAGCAGTCGGGTAAATTACGAGCAGTACTTC
- | TRBJ1-5 | many | TRBV15 | CATSRGEAQHF | TGTGCCACCAGCAGAGGAGAAGCCCAGCATTTT
- | TRBJ1-1 | many | TRBV12-3/TRBV12-4 | CASSSPGRTEAFF | TGTGCCAGCAGCTCCCCGGGACGAACTGAAGCTTTCTTT
- | TRBJ2-1 | many | TRBV4-1 | CASSQVTYNEQFF | TGCGCCAGCAGCCAAGTCACTTACAATGAGCAGTTCTTC
TRBD2 | TRBJ2-3 | few | TRBV20-1 | CSARRPGLAGADTQYF | TGCAGTGCGAGACGACCGGGACTAGCGGGAGCTGATACGCAGTATTTT
TRBD1 | TRBJ2-7 | - | TRBV27 | CASSSTGGEQYF | TGTGCCAGCAGTTCTACAGGGGGCGAGCAGTACTTC
- | TRBJ2-2 | few | TRBV19 | CASSIHQAPNTGELFF | TGTGCCAGTAGTATTCATCAGGCACCGAACACCGGGGAGCTGTTTTTT
- | TRBJ1-6 | many | TRBV9 | CASSPTDISPLHF | TGTGCCAGCAGCCCAACCGATATTTCACCCCTCCACTTT
- | TRBJ2-2 | many | TRBV12-3/TRBV12-4 | CASSFPQARRTPLGISRTGELFF | TGTGCCAGCAGTTTCCCCCAGGCGCGGCGGACCCCTCTCGGGATTTCGAGGACCGGGGAGCTGTTTTTT
TRBD1 | TRBJ2-7 | - | TRBV5-6 | CASSLGPRQGSYEQYF | TGTGCCAGCAGCTTGGGCCCCCGACAGGGCTCCTACGAGCAGTACTTC
TRBD1 | TRBJ1-5 | many | TRBV5-8 | CASSSTGWEDQPQHF | TGTGCCAGCAGTTCGACAGGGTGGGAGGATCAGCCCCAGCATTTT
TRBD2 | TRBJ2-1 | - | TRBV6-2/TRBV6-3 | CASVYRGTSAGEQFF | TGTGCCAGCGTATATAGGGGGACTAGCGCTGGTGAGCAGTTCTTC
TRBD2 | TRBJ2-1 | few | TRBV4-1 | CASSQGYGLAGDNEQFF | TGCGCCAGCAGCCAAGGTTACGGACTAGCGGGAGATAATGAGCAGTTCTTC
- | TRBJ2-1 | - | TRBV7-8 | CASRQLEVGYNEQFF | TGTGCCAGCAGACAACTAGAGGTTGGGTACAATGAGCAGTTCTTC
TRBD2 | TRBJ2-5 | - | TRBV24-1 | CATSDLGLAGAKGETQYF | TGTGCCACCAGTGATTTGGGACTAGCGGGAGCTAAGGGAGAGACCCAGTACTTC
TRBD2 | TRBJ2-7 | - | TRBV5-1 | CASSLRTSGSPYEQYF | TGCGCCAGCAGCCTTCGGACTAGCGGGAGTCCCTACGAGCAGTACTTC
- | TRBJ1-1 | many | TRBV7-3 | CASSESYRGEAFF | TGTGCCAGCAGCGAATCGTATAGGGGAGAAGCTTTCTTT
TRBD2 | TRBJ2-3 | few | TRBV20-1 | CSAQLAGGPDTQYF | TGCAGTGCCCAGCTAGCGGGGGGGCCAGATACGCAGTATTTT
- | TRBJ2-1 | few | TRBV3-1 | CASSQDFGLSYNEQFF | TGTGCCAGCAGCCAAGATTTCGGACTCTCCTACAATGAGCAGTTCTTC
- | TRBJ2-1 | few | TRBV11-1 | CASSSTWWRRDYNEQFF | TGTGCCAGCAGCTCTACTTGGTGGCGGCGGGACTACAATGAGCAGTTCTTC
TRBD2 | TRBJ2-1 | few | TRBV20-1 | CSASQAGDEQFF | TGCAGTGCTAGTCAAGCGGGAGATGAGCAGTTCTTC
- | TRBJ1-4 | few | TRBV14 | CASSQVGAGDYEKLFF | TGTGCCAGCAGCCAAGTGGGGGCAGGGGACTATGAAAAACTGTTTTTT
TRBD2 | TRBJ2-1 | many | TRBV3-1 | CASSQDTLAGDNEQFF | TGTGCCAGCAGCCAAGATACCCTAGCGGGAGACAATGAGCAGTTCTTC
- | TRBJ2-3 | - | TRBV27 | CASSYLNTDTQYF | TGTGCCAGCAGTTACCTAAACACAGATACGCAGTATTTT
- | TRBJ2-7 | - | TRBV20-1 | CSARDLVRPIHEQYF | TGCAGTGCTAGAGATCTTGTCAGGCCCATCCACGAGCAGTACTTC
- | TRBJ2-4 | many | TRBV20-1 | CSARAGFPGNIQYF | TGCAGTGCTAGAGCAGGGTTCCCGGGAAACATTCAGTACTTC
- | TRBJ1-2 | - | TRBV27 | CASSLNSLSGYTF | TGTGCCAGCAGTCTTAACAGTCTGTCGGGCTACACCTTC